Listed below are T cell receptor beta chains from one sample, sequenced in a study of cytomegalovirus exposure and HLA in healthy donors. This table comes from immunoSEQ multiplex PCR, and its TCRdb copy is limited to in-frame clones, with some not included. The sample consists of more than 95,000 clones, 81% of them appearing once. Material: PBMCs. These receptors were taken from a man aged 18 to 29 in good health and CMV-seronegative. The CDR3 runs from the conserved cysteine through the conserved F or W. Fields, in order: clone size, V gene, J gene, D gene, CDR3 DNA, CDR3 protein. A D gene is named only where the DNA matches it firmly. Not all rows give a size; the values are once, few, many and, for expanded clones, a class.

>few|TRBV6-6|TRBJ1-1|NA
TGTGCCAGCAGCTCCCGCGGACAGTCGAACACTGAAGCTTTCTTT
CASSSRGQSNTEAFF
>NA|TRBV5-1|TRBJ2-3|NA
TGCGCCAGCAGCTTGGGGGGCTACACAGATACGCAGTATTTT
CASSLGGYTDTQYF
>NA|TRBV4-3|TRBJ1-2|TRBD1
TGCGCCAGCAGCCAAGATGGACAGGGTCCTGGCTACACCTTC
CASSQDGQGPGYTF
>NA|TRBV19|TRBJ2-7|TRBD1
TGTGCCAGTAGTTCAGCCGGGACAGACTACGAGCAGTACTTC
CASSSAGTDYEQYF
>NA|TRBV6-1|TRBJ2-7|NA
TGTGCCAGCATGGAGGTTGGGGAATACGAGCAGTACTTC
CASMEVGEYEQYF
>NA|TRBV18|TRBJ1-1|TRBD1
TGTGCCAGCTCACCACCCCCCCCAGGGGGAACTGAAGCTTTCTTT
CASSPPPPGGTEAFF
>NA|TRBV2|TRBJ2-1|NA
TGTGCCAGCAGTGCAGGGAATGAGCAGTTCTTC
CASSAGNEQFF
>NA|TRBV5-5|TRBJ1-5|TRBD1
TGTGCCAGCAGCCGGACAGGGGGCTCGGGCAATCAGCCCCAGCATTTT
CASSRTGGSGNQPQHF
>few|TRBV7-3|TRBJ2-2|NA
TGTGCCAGCAGCCCCCTTACCGGGGAGCTGTTTTTT
CASSPLTGELFF
>NA|TRBV6-4|TRBJ2-3|TRBD2
TGTGCCAGCAGTGCCGCTAGCGGGGGGGCAGATACGCAGTATTTT
CASSAASGGADTQYF
>NA|TRBV14|TRBJ2-3|NA
TGTGCCAGCAGCCAAGATTTCTTGGGCGATACGCAGTATTTT
CASSQDFLGDTQYF
>NA|TRBV27|TRBJ1-5|NA
TGTGCCAGCTCCTCCGCGGGGCTTAGCAATCAGCCCCAGCATTTT
CASSSAGLSNQPQHF
>few|TRBV6-5|TRBJ1-1|NA
TGTGCCAGCAGAAGTGCAGGGTTTGGGGGGGCTTTCTTT
CASRSAGFGGAFF
>once|TRBV5-1|TRBJ1-1|NA
TGCGCCAGCAGCTTCGCGGACACTTCGAACACTGAAGCTTTCTTT
CASSFADTSNTEAFF
>NA|TRBV5-1|TRBJ2-7|NA
TGCGCCAGCAGCATCCCTAACAGAAGCTCCTACGAGCAGTACTTC
CASSIPNRSSYEQYF
>NA|TRBV5-1|TRBJ2-7|NA
TGCGCCAGCAGCTTGGTGGGGCTAGTCATCTACGAGCAGTACTTC
CASSLVGLVIYEQYF
>NA|TRBV6-6|TRBJ1-2|NA
TGTGCCAGCAGTTACGGGGGGAACTATGGCTACACCTTC
CASSYGGNYGYTF
>NA|TRBV5-4|TRBJ2-5|TRBD2
TGTGCCAGCAGTCGGGGACTAGCTGAAGAGACCCAGTACTTC
CASSRGLAEETQYF
>few|TRBV18|TRBJ2-1|TRBD1
TGTGCCAGCTCACCACTTCCCCCGGGGACCGGGACAGGGGTCAGCGGTGGCAATGAGCAGTTCTTC
CASSPLPPGTGTGVSGGNEQFF
>NA|TRBV18|TRBJ1-3|NA
TGTGCCAGCTCACCAGGTGGGAGCTCTGGAAACACCATATATTTT
CASSPGGSSGNTIYF
>NA|TRBV6-5|TRBJ1-6|NA
TGTGCCAGCAGTTACGGTAGGGAGGGGTATAATTCACCCCTCCACTTT
CASSYGREGYNSPLHF
>NA|TRBV5-4|TRBJ2-2|TRBD1
TGTGCCAGCAGCTGGGCGACAGGGGGTGGGGACACCGGGGAGCTGTTTTTT
CASSWATGGGDTGELFF
>NA|TRBV11-1|TRBJ1-1|NA
TGTGCCAGCAGCTTGGGGTCGCCAGGGCACACTGAAGCTTTCTTT
CASSLGSPGHTEAFF
>NA|TRBV7-2|TRBJ1-4|NA
TGTGCCAGCAGCTTAGCTCGGCGGGGGCGTGAAAAACTGTTTTTT
CASSLARRGREKLFF
>NA|TRBV18|TRBJ1-5|NA
TGTGCCAGCTCACCTCAGGCCGGGGAGCCCCAGCATTTT
CASSPQAGEPQHF
>NA|TRBV6-5|TRBJ2-1|TRBD2
TGTGCCAGCAGTTACCTAGCGGGGGGGAACAATGAGCAGTTCTTC
CASSYLAGGNNEQFF
>few|TRBV7-3|TRBJ2-5|NA
TGTGCCAGCAGCCTCCCTTCAGAGACCCAGTACTTC
CASSLPSETQYF
>NA|TRBV19|TRBJ2-7|TRBD1
TGTGCCAGTAGTGTCCCGGGACAGACCTACGAGCAGTACTTC
CASSVPGQTYEQYF
>NA|TRBV6-5|TRBJ2-7|TRBD2
TGTGCCAGCCGGGGGGGAGCGGGGGGGGCCTACGAGCAGTACTTC
CASRGGAGGAYEQYF
>NA|TRBV11-2|TRBJ2-2|NA
TGTGCCAGCAGCTTAGGCAGGGGGGTCACCGGGGAGCTGTTTTTT
CASSLGRGVTGELFF
>NA|TRBV7-2|TRBJ1-2|TRBD1
TGTGCCAGCAGCTTATGGGGACAGGGGGCGCATTATGGCTACACCTTC
CASSLWGQGAHYGYTF
>once|TRBV5-4|TRBJ1-2|TRBD1
TGTGCCAGCAGCTTTTCCGGGACAGAGTTTAACTATGGCTACACCTTC
CASSFSGTEFNYGYTF
>NA|TRBV4-2|TRBJ2-7|TRBD2
TGTGCCAGCAGCCCCAAGCGGGGCGATTCCTACGAGCAGTACTTC
CASSPKRGDSYEQYF
>NA|TRBV6-6|TRBJ2-5|NA
TGTGCCAGCAGTCGGCGGGGAGAGACCCAGTACTTC
CASSRRGETQYF
>NA|TRBV27|TRBJ1-6|NA
TGTGCCAGCAGAGCGGAAGGAGGATCACCCCTCCACTTT
CASRAEGGSPLHF
>NA|TRBV5-4|TRBJ2-1|TRBD2
TGTGCCAGCAGCGGGGGGACTAGCTCTTACAATGAGCAGTTCTTC
CASSGGTSSYNEQFF
>NA|TRBV4-1|TRBJ2-1|TRBD1
TGCGCCAGCAGCCAAGACGAAGGGACAGGGGGAACCAGGCAGTTCTTC
CASSQDEGTGGTRQFF
>NA|TRBV7-9|TRBJ1-1|TRBD1
TGTGCCAGCAGCTCAGGGACAGGGGGTTTTGGGGCTTTCTTT
CASSSGTGGFGAFF
>NA|TRBV2|TRBJ1-4|NA
TGTGCCAGCAGTGAATCCCAGGGCGAAAAACTGTTTTTT
CASSESQGEKLFF
>NA|TRBV18|TRBJ1-1|NA
TGTGCCAGCTCACCAAGATTACAGGCCACCTCCACTGAAGCTTTCTTT
CASSPRLQATSTEAFF
>NA|TRBV19|TRBJ1-2|TRBD1
TGTGCCAGTAGTAGGGACAGATCTAACTATGGCTACACCTTC
CASSRDRSNYGYTF
>NA|TRBV19|TRBJ2-2|TRBD2
TGTGCCAGTAGCCCTAGCGGACTCCCCGGGGAGCTGTTTTTT
CASSPSGLPGELFF
>NA|TRBV15|TRBJ2-3|NA
TGTGCCACCAGCAGAGATCCAAAGTCGGCAGATACGCAGTATTTT
CATSRDPKSADTQYF
>NA|TRBV9|TRBJ2-1|TRBD2
TGTGCCAGCAGCCTGGGACTAGCGGGGGGGAGTTCGAATGAGCAGTTCTTC
CASSLGLAGGSSNEQFF
>NA|TRBV9|TRBJ1-1|NA
TGTGCCAGCAGCGGGGGGGACTTAATGAACACTGAAGCTTTCTTT
CASSGGDLMNTEAFF
>once|TRBV2|TRBJ1-5|NA
TGTGCCAGCAGTGAAGCGCTGTTGGTACTCAATCATCCCCAGCATTTT
CASSEALLVLNHPQHF
>NA|TRBV10-3|TRBJ1-2|TRBD1
TGTGCCATCAGTGCCGCCGGACAGGGGAATGGCTACACCTTC
CAISAAGQGNGYTF
>NA|TRBV7-9|TRBJ1-4|NA
TGTGCCAGCAGCTTCGTGCAGGAAGAAAAACTGTTTTTT
CASSFVQEEKLFF
>once|TRBV4-3|TRBJ1-1|NA
TGCGCCAGCAGCCAAGATCTGGGAGTAAGTAACACTGAAGCTTTCTTT
CASSQDLGVSNTEAFF
>once|TRBV5-4|TRBJ2-3|NA
TGTGCCAGCAGCTTGACGGGGTTAGGCACAGATACGCAGTATTTT
CASSLTGLGTDTQYF
>NA|TRBV9|TRBJ2-1|NA
TGTGCCAGCAGCCCCCAGCAGGTCTCGACCTACAATGAGCAGTTCTTC
CASSPQQVSTYNEQFF
>NA|TRBV27|TRBJ1-5|TRBD1
TGTGCCAGCAGTTCTGGGACAGGGGGAAGTCGCAATCAGCCCCAGCATTTT
CASSSGTGGSRNQPQHF
>NA|TRBV4-2|TRBJ2-1|NA
TGTGCCAGCAGCCTCCAGGATGGGCCCGAGCAGTTCTTC
CASSLQDGPEQFF
>NA|TRBV5-1|TRBJ2-3|TRBD2
TGCGCCAGCAGCCCAGGGACTAGCGGGAGCACAGATACGCAGTATTTT
CASSPGTSGSTDTQYF